Shown below are 5 T cell receptor beta chains from a single sample sequenced in a study of blood T cell repertoires in COVID-19. Using immunoSEQ multiplex PCR, the repertoire was profiled, and TCRdb retains in-frame clones only, with some absent. This sample has about 170,000 clones, with around 89% found just once. The sequenced material came from peripheral blood. Receptors originate from a man aged 50-60 years who had recovered from COVID-19.

The V gene is TRBV12-3 or TRBV12-4, the J gene TRBJ2-3; 11 bases line up with TRBD2. Trimming removed 6 bases from V and 11 bases from J; junction bases left unmatched: 4. The CDR3 loop spans 12 amino acids. CDR3 sequence: CASSRGLAGQYF. CDR3 sequence (DNA): TGTGCCAGCAGCCGCGGACTAGCGGGGCAGTATTTT.

The genes are TRBV4-3 and TRBJ2-1; 9 bases are shared with TRBD2. CDR1 is LGHNA and CDR2 is YSLEER in the germline V gene. The CDR3 is 17 amino acids. V gave up 4 bases and J gave up 4 bases; unmatched junction bases: 11. CDR3 sequence reads: CASSPDVGGGAYNEQFF. CDR3 nucleotides: TGCGCCAGCAGCCCAGACGTTGGCGGGGGGGCTTACAATGAGCAGTTCTTC.

This chain uses TRBV19 with TRBJ1-4, with a tentative D call TRBD1 (6 bases). The CDR3 runs 14 residues. Germline V gives CDR1 LNHDA, CDR2 SQIVND (reference sequence). The V gene lost 7 bases and the J gene lost 6 bases, with 15 bases spanning the gap. The CDR3 DNA is TGTGCCAGTAACACAGGGACGGTTGATGAAAAACTGTTTTTT. It codes for CASNTGTVDEKLFF.

The V gene is TRBV6-2 or TRBV6-3, the J gene TRBJ2-2, with D possibly matching TRBD2 (6 bases). Germline V CDR1 and CDR2: MNHEY, SVGEGT. V was cut by 5 bases and J by 4 bases, with 14 bases left in between. The CDR3 contains 15 residues. CDR3 amino acids: CASSPSGYGTGELFF. Here the CDR3 DNA reads TGTGCCAGCAGTCCCAGCGGGTATGGCACCGGGGAGCTGTTTTTT.

The CDR3 loop is CASSSDRGQETQYF. As DNA, the CDR3 is TGTGCCAGCAGTTCGGACAGGGGGCAAGAGACCCAGTACTTC. The V call is TRBV6-6, the J call TRBJ2-5; 10 bases fit TRBD1. The V gene end was trimmed by 4 bases and the J gene end by 2 bases; junction bases not matched to a gene: 1. CDR1 MNHNY and CDR2 SVGAGI come from the germline V gene (reference sequence). The CDR3 loop spans 14 amino acids.